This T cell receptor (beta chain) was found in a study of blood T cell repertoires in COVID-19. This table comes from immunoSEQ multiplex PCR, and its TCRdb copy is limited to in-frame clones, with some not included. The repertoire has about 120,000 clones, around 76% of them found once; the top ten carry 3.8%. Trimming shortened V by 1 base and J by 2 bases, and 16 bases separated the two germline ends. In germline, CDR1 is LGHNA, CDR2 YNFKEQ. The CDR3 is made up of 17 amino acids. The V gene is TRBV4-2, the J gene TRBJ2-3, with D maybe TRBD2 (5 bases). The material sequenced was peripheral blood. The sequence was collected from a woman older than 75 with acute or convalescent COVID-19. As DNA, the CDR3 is TGTGCCAGCAGCCAAGGTGGGTGGGAGTTACTCACAGATACGCAGTATTTT. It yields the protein CASSQGGWELLTDTQYF.